What follows are 2 T cell receptor beta chains derived from one specimen sequenced in a study of cytomegalovirus exposure and HLA in healthy donors. The PCR made use of 60 Vbeta and 13 Jbeta primers. The repertoire was sequenced with immunoSEQ multiplex PCR; TCRdb's copy has only in-frame clones and lacks some. The sample consists of some 150,000 clones, approximately 80% of them appearing once. Sequenced material: PBMCs. Receptors originate from a male donor in good health and CMV-seronegative.

This rearrangement joins TRBV7-9 to TRBJ1-2; D is uncertain. V gave up 5 bases and J gave up 4 bases, with 11 bases separating them. The length of the CDR3 is 13 residues. Germline CDR1 reads SEHNR; CDR2 reads FQNEAQ (reference sequence). CDR3 nucleotide sequence: TGTGCCAGCAGCGTCGGTGTCCTCTATGGCTACACCTTC. It yields the protein CASSVGVLYGYTF.

The rearrangement links TRBV11-1 to TRBJ2-7; 7 bases map to TRBD1. J gave up 3 bases and V 1 base, and 3 bases lay outside the gene matches. Germline V gene data show CDR1 as SGHAT and CDR2 as FQDESV (reference sequence). The CDR3 totals 14 residues. CDR3 DNA: TGTGCCAGCAGCTTAGAAACAGGGGACTACGAGCAGTACTTC. This encodes CASSLETGDYEQYF.